The rows below give T cell receptor beta chains drawn from one sample of a study of vaccination and CD4 T cells after COVID-19. No antigens are known for them. TCRdb used MiXCR to reprocess the PCR reads, holding one entry per CDR3 protein. The sample has fewer than 15,000 distinct CDR3 sequences, less than 45% seen once. This material consisted of CD4+ T cells from blood, cultured in vitro, taken after SARS-CoV-2 vaccination. These receptor sequences come from a human donor who had recovered from COVID-19. Both conserved end residues are part of each CDR3. Fields, in order: J gene, D gene, V gene, clone size, CDR3 DNA, CDR3 protein. A D gene is named only where the DNA matches it firmly. Only part of the rows carry a size: once, few, many, or a class if the clone is expanded.

j_gene: TRBJ1-2; d_gene: -; v_gene: TRBV20-1; abundance: -; CDR3nt: TGCAGTGCTAGAGATCCGACAGTGGATAACTATGGCTACACCTTC; CDR3aa: CSARDPTVDNYGYTF
j_gene: TRBJ2-1; d_gene: -; v_gene: TRBV20-1; abundance: -; CDR3nt: TGCCGCGGATATTCCTACAATGAGCAGTTCTTC; CDR3aa: CRGYSYNEQFF
j_gene: TRBJ1-1; d_gene: -; v_gene: TRBV19; abundance: -; CDR3nt: TGTGCCAGTAGTAATTGGCAGCCCTCGGGGAACACTGAAGCTTTCTTT; CDR3aa: CASSNWQPSGNTEAFF
j_gene: TRBJ1-5; d_gene: -; v_gene: TRBV2; abundance: few; CDR3nt: TGTGCCAGCAGTGAAGCCCAGAGCAGGTATAGCAATCAGCCCCAGCATTTT; CDR3aa: CASSEAQSRYSNQPQHF
j_gene: TRBJ2-3; d_gene: TRBD2; v_gene: TRBV20-1; abundance: few; CDR3nt: TGCAGTGCTAGGGGACTAGCGGGCACAGATACGCAGTATTTT; CDR3aa: CSARGLAGTDTQYF
j_gene: TRBJ2-7; d_gene: -; v_gene: TRBV7-2; abundance: -; CDR3nt: TGTGCCAGCAGCTTTTGGGGCAGTTCCTACGAGCAGTACTTC; CDR3aa: CASSFWGSSYEQYF
j_gene: TRBJ2-1; d_gene: -; v_gene: TRBV19; abundance: -; CDR3nt: TGTGCCAGTCTGAAAGACCCGGCAGGGGCCTACAATGAGCAGTTCTTC; CDR3aa: CASLKDPAGAYNEQFF
j_gene: TRBJ1-2; d_gene: -; v_gene: TRBV5-4; abundance: -; CDR3nt: TGTGCCAGCAGCGACTCCAGGGGCGGCTACACCTTC; CDR3aa: CASSDSRGGYTF
j_gene: TRBJ2-5; d_gene: TRBD1; v_gene: TRBV18; abundance: -; CDR3nt: TGTGCCAGCCGCGGGACAGGGCAAGAGACCCAGTACTTC; CDR3aa: CASRGTGQETQYF
j_gene: TRBJ2-5; d_gene: -; v_gene: TRBV20-1; abundance: few; CDR3nt: TGCAGTGCTATGGAGGGCCTGGGGGAGACCCAGTACTTC; CDR3aa: CSAMEGLGETQYF
j_gene: TRBJ2-3; d_gene: -; v_gene: TRBV5-1; abundance: few; CDR3nt: TGCGCCAGCAGCTTGGAGGGAGCCCCCACAGATACGCAGTATTTT; CDR3aa: CASSLEGAPTDTQYF
j_gene: TRBJ1-2; d_gene: -; v_gene: TRBV7-2; abundance: few; CDR3nt: TGTGCCAGCAGCTTAAGCGGCAGCCAGGTCTATGGCTACACCTTC; CDR3aa: CASSLSGSQVYGYTF
j_gene: TRBJ1-1; d_gene: -; v_gene: TRBV20-1; abundance: -; CDR3nt: TGCAGTGCTAGAAATCAGGTTCAGGGCACTGAAGCTTTCTTT; CDR3aa: CSARNQVQGTEAFF
j_gene: TRBJ2-3; d_gene: -; v_gene: TRBV29-1; abundance: -; CDR3nt: TGCAGCGTTGATCCCGGCACAGATACGCAGTATTTT; CDR3aa: CSVDPGTDTQYF
j_gene: TRBJ2-3; d_gene: -; v_gene: TRBV7-3; abundance: -; CDR3nt: TGTGCCAGCAGCCCCGACTATGAGCCCTCCACAGATACGCAGTATTTT; CDR3aa: CASSPDYEPSTDTQYF
j_gene: TRBJ2-7; d_gene: TRBD1; v_gene: TRBV19; abundance: few; CDR3nt: TGTGCCAGTGGGACAGGGAGCGAGCAGTACTTC; CDR3aa: CASGTGSEQYF
j_gene: TRBJ2-5; d_gene: -; v_gene: TRBV5-1; abundance: -; CDR3nt: TGCGCCAGCAGCTTGGACGGACAAGAGATGGCCCAGTACTTC; CDR3aa: CASSLDGQEMAQYF
j_gene: TRBJ1-3; d_gene: TRBD1; v_gene: TRBV12-3/TRBV12-4; abundance: -; CDR3nt: TGTGCCAGCACCAGGACAGGGACTGGAAACACCATATATTTT; CDR3aa: CASTRTGTGNTIYF
j_gene: TRBJ2-5; d_gene: -; v_gene: TRBV20-1; abundance: -; CDR3nt: TGCAGTGCTAGGGCCCCCTCCCTATATTCGGTGGAGACCCAGTACTTC; CDR3aa: CSARAPSLYSVETQYF
j_gene: TRBJ1-1; d_gene: TRBD1; v_gene: TRBV20-1; abundance: few; CDR3nt: TGCAGTGCTAGACGGGACAGAAACACTGAAGCTTTCTTT; CDR3aa: CSARRDRNTEAFF
j_gene: TRBJ2-5; d_gene: -; v_gene: TRBV27; abundance: -; CDR3nt: TGTGCCAGCAGCCTCGTGGCCCGGACTGGAGAGACCCAGTACTTC; CDR3aa: CASSLVARTGETQYF
j_gene: TRBJ1-1; d_gene: -; v_gene: TRBV12-3/TRBV12-4; abundance: -; CDR3nt: TGTGCCAGCGGGCCCAATGGGGGCCTGGACCCGGCTGAAGCTTTCTTT; CDR3aa: CASGPNGGLDPAEAFF
j_gene: TRBJ2-7; d_gene: -; v_gene: TRBV19; abundance: -; CDR3nt: TGTGCCAGTAGTAGGATGGGACTGCGCTCCTACGAGCAGTACTTC; CDR3aa: CASSRMGLRSYEQYF
j_gene: TRBJ2-3; d_gene: -; v_gene: TRBV6-1; abundance: -; CDR3nt: TGTGCCAGCACCCAAAGTTTGGGAGTTTACACGCAGTATTTT; CDR3aa: CASTQSLGVYTQYF
j_gene: TRBJ2-2; d_gene: -; v_gene: TRBV6-2/TRBV6-3; abundance: -; CDR3nt: TGTGCCACCCATCGGGGCGGGGAGCTGTTTTTT; CDR3aa: CATHRGGELFF
j_gene: TRBJ2-7; d_gene: -; v_gene: TRBV19; abundance: -; CDR3nt: TGTGCCAGTAGTTTTATTGGCGGTAATTACGAGCAGTACTTC; CDR3aa: CASSFIGGNYEQYF
j_gene: TRBJ2-3; d_gene: TRBD1; v_gene: TRBV2; abundance: -; CDR3nt: TGTGCCAGCAGTGGACAGGGACGCACAGATACGCAGTATTTT; CDR3aa: CASSGQGRTDTQYF
j_gene: TRBJ2-7; d_gene: -; v_gene: TRBV18; abundance: -; CDR3nt: TGTGCCAGCTCACCACCTTCCAAGGGCCACGAGCAGTACTTC; CDR3aa: CASSPPSKGHEQYF
j_gene: TRBJ1-6; d_gene: -; v_gene: TRBV27; abundance: few; CDR3nt: TGTGCCAGCAGTTTATCCCGGACACCTTTTAATTCACCCCTCCACTTT; CDR3aa: CASSLSRTPFNSPLHF
j_gene: TRBJ2-3; d_gene: -; v_gene: TRBV2; abundance: few; CDR3nt: TGTGCCAGCAGTGAGTGGCGACCTATGGATACGCAGTATTTT; CDR3aa: CASSEWRPMDTQYF
j_gene: TRBJ1-1; d_gene: TRBD1; v_gene: TRBV19; abundance: few; CDR3nt: TGTGCCAGTAGTATAGGGGGACAGGGGGGCGACACTGAAGCTTTCTTT; CDR3aa: CASSIGGQGGDTEAFF
j_gene: TRBJ2-1; d_gene: TRBD2; v_gene: TRBV19; abundance: -; CDR3nt: TGTGCCAGTACCCCAGGACTAGCGGGAGGGAAACTATACAATGAGCAGTTCTTC; CDR3aa: CASTPGLAGGKLYNEQFF
j_gene: TRBJ2-5; d_gene: TRBD2; v_gene: TRBV20-1; abundance: -; CDR3nt: TGCAGTGCAACTGGGGGGGGGGAGACCCAGTACTTC; CDR3aa: CSATGGGETQYF
j_gene: TRBJ1-2; d_gene: -; v_gene: TRBV25-1; abundance: -; CDR3nt: TGTGCCAGCAGTGAATTTGAGGGGCACTATGGCTACACCTTC; CDR3aa: CASSEFEGHYGYTF
j_gene: TRBJ2-5; d_gene: TRBD1; v_gene: TRBV7-9; abundance: few; CDR3nt: TGTGCCAGCAGCATCTGGACAGGGGCTAAGGGGGAGACCCAGTACTTC; CDR3aa: CASSIWTGAKGETQYF
j_gene: TRBJ2-2; d_gene: -; v_gene: TRBV28; abundance: -; CDR3nt: TGTGCCAGCAGACTTGACGGGGCCGGGACCGGGGAGCTGTTTTTT; CDR3aa: CASRLDGAGTGELFF
j_gene: TRBJ1-6; d_gene: TRBD1; v_gene: TRBV2; abundance: -; CDR3nt: TGTGCCAGCAGTGACGCAGGGGGCATCAATTCACCCCTCCACTTT; CDR3aa: CASSDAGGINSPLHF
j_gene: TRBJ1-3; d_gene: -; v_gene: TRBV30; abundance: -; CDR3nt: TGTGCCTGGAGGCCATTATTGGCTGGAAACACCATATATTTT; CDR3aa: CAWRPLLAGNTIYF
j_gene: TRBJ2-7; d_gene: -; v_gene: TRBV27; abundance: -; CDR3nt: TGTGCCAGCAGTTTATCGTCCATTAGTTACGAGCAGTACTTC; CDR3aa: CASSLSSISYEQYF
j_gene: TRBJ2-1; d_gene: -; v_gene: TRBV20-1; abundance: -; CDR3nt: TGCAGTGCCGACAGGAGCTCCTACAATGAGCAGTTCTTC; CDR3aa: CSADRSSYNEQFF
j_gene: TRBJ2-3; d_gene: -; v_gene: TRBV15; abundance: few; CDR3nt: TGTGCCACCAGCAGAGATCAACGGCGGGACACAGATACGCAGTATTTT; CDR3aa: CATSRDQRRDTDTQYF
j_gene: TRBJ2-7; d_gene: -; v_gene: TRBV9; abundance: -; CDR3nt: TGTGCCAGCAGCAGCCGACAGGTCTACTCCTACGAGCAGTACTTC; CDR3aa: CASSSRQVYSYEQYF
j_gene: TRBJ1-1; d_gene: -; v_gene: TRBV4-1; abundance: -; CDR3nt: TGCGCCAGCAGCCAAGTGTCAGAGAACACTGAAGCTTTCTTT; CDR3aa: CASSQVSENTEAFF
j_gene: TRBJ2-7; d_gene: -; v_gene: TRBV27; abundance: -; CDR3nt: TGTGCCAGCAGGTTAGTGGGCTCCTACGAGCAGTACTTC; CDR3aa: CASRLVGSYEQYF
j_gene: TRBJ2-2; d_gene: -; v_gene: TRBV4-2; abundance: -; CDR3nt: TGTGCCAGCAGCCCCGTCGAAGTCGGGGAGCTGTTTTTT; CDR3aa: CASSPVEVGELFF